This TCR beta chain was captured by sequencing in a study of cytomegalovirus exposure and HLA in healthy donors. Findings and caveats of the study: Serostatus for CMV was the only available immune exposure information. TCR beta chain V- and J-gene trimming was linked, in a later analysis, to a missense variant in DCLRE1C. The study flagged 150 to 200 TCR beta chains as cytomegalovirus-associated.

The sample holds a few counts of this clone. What it recognizes is unknown. Amplification used 60 Vbeta primers and 13 Jbeta primers. The table came from immunoSEQ multiplex PCR; TCRdb's copy has only in-frame clones and leaves some out. The table shows around 70,000 clones, with 65% to 85% occurring only once. The germline gives CDR1 MNHNY, CDR2 SVGAGI (reference sequence). The ends were cut back, 8 bases at V and 5 bases at J, with 12 bases in the middle. This CDR3 region has 12 residues. This receptor was obtained from a man in his 70s in good health and CMV-seronegative. Input material: PBMCs. The chain couples TRBV6-6 to TRBJ2-5; no reliable D call. CDR3 sequence reads: CASLGPSETQYF. The CDR3 DNA is TGTGCCAGCCTAGGCCCGTCGGAGACCCAGTACTTC.